This T cell receptor beta chain was observed in a study of a mutant IDH1 vaccine in newly diagnosed glioma. On the study more broadly: Vaccines began 4-6 weeks after radiotherapy alone, or with temozolomide cycles.

Trimming took off 4 bases at V and 6 bases at J, with 22 bases between the two ends. Germline loops: CDR1 SGHRS, CDR2 YFSETQ. The CDR3 covers 16 residues. In regard to this clone: Its cognate antigen is unknown.

Sample time point: week 11, during vaccination. Doses of 300 ug of mutant IDH1 20-mer peptide were given with topical imiquimod. The assay was immunoSEQ multiplex PCR, and TCRdb's table has in-frame clones only and misses some. The table lists some 25,000 clones, around 77% of them singletons, with approximately 10% in the top ten. This sequence was found in a woman between 18 and 29 years old with glioma. V gene TRBV5-1 combines with J gene TRBJ1-1; D is undetermined. The specimen comprised PBMCs, sampled from a glioma patient whose treatment included an IDH1 peptide vaccine. CDR3 in DNA: TGCGCCAGCAGCCAACTGCCAATAGGAACGGGCGCTGAAGCTTTCTTT. Translating it yields CASSQLPIGTGAEAFF. Full variable domain (missing parts from reference TRBV5-1 and TRBJ1-1): KAGVTQTPRYLIKTRGQQVTLSCSPISGHRSVSWYQQTPGQGLQFLFEYFSETQRNKGNFPGRFSGRQFSNSRSEMNVSTLELGDSALYLCASSQLPIGTGAEAFFGQGTRLTVV.